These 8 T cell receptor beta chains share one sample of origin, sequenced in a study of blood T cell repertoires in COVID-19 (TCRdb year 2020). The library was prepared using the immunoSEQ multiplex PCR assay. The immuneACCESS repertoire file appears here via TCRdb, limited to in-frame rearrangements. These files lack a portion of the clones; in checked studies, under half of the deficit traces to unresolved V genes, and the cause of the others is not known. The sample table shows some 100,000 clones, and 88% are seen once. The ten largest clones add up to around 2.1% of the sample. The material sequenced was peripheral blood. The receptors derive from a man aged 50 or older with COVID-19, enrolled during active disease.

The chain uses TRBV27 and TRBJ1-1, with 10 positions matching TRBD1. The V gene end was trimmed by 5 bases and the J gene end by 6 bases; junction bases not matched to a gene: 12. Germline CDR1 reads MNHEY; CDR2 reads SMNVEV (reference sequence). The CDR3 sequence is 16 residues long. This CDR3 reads CASSPTGGAYLPEAFF. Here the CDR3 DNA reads TGTGCCAGCAGTCCGACAGGGGGCGCTTATTTACCTGAAGCTTTCTTT.

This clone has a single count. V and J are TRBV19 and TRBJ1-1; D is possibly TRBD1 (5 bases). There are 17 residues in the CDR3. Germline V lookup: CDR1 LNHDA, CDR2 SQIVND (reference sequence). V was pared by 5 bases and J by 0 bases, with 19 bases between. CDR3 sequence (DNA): TGTGCCAGTAGTCCCCTACCCGGGTCAGGGATGAACACTGAAGCTTTCTTT. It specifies CASSPLPGSGMNTEAFF.

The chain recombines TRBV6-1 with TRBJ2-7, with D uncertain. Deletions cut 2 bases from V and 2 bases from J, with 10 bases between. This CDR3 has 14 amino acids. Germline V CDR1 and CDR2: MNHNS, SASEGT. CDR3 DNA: TGTGCCAGCAGTGAACTTACCGGAGCCTACGAGCAGTACTTC. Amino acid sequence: CASSELTGAYEQYF.

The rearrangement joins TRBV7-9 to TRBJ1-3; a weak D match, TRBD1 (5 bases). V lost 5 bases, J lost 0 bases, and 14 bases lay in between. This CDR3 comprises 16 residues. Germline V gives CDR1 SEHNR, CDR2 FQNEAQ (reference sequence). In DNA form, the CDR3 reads TGTGCCAGCAGCGCCCAGGGAGGGGTCTCTGGAAACACCATATATTTT. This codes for CASSAQGGVSGNTIYF.

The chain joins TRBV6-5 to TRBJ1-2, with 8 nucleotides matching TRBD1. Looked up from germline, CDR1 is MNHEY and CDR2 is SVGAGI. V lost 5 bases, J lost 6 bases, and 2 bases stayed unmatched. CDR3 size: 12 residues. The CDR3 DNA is TGTGCCAGCAGTCGACAGGGGAATGGCTACACCTTC. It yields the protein CASSRQGNGYTF.

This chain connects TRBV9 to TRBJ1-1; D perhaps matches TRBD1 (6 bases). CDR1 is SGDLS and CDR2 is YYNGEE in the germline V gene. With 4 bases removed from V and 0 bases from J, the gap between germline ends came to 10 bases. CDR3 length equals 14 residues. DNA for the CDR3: TGTGCCAGCAGCCCCCGGACAGTGAACACTGAAGCTTTCTTT. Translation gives CASSPRTVNTEAFF.

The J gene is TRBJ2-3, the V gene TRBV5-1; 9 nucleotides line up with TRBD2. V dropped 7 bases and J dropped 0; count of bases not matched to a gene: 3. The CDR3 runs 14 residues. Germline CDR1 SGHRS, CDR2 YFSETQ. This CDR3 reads CASAGGPSTDTQYF. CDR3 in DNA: TGCGCCAGCGCGGGGGGGCCGAGCACAGATACGCAGTATTTT.

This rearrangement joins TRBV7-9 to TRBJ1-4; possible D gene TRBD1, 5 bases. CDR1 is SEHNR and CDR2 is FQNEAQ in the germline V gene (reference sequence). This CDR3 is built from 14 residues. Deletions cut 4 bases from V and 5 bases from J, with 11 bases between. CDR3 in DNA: TGTGCCAGCAGCTCTTCGACAGAGAATGAAAAACTGTTTTTT. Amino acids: CASSSSTENEKLFF.